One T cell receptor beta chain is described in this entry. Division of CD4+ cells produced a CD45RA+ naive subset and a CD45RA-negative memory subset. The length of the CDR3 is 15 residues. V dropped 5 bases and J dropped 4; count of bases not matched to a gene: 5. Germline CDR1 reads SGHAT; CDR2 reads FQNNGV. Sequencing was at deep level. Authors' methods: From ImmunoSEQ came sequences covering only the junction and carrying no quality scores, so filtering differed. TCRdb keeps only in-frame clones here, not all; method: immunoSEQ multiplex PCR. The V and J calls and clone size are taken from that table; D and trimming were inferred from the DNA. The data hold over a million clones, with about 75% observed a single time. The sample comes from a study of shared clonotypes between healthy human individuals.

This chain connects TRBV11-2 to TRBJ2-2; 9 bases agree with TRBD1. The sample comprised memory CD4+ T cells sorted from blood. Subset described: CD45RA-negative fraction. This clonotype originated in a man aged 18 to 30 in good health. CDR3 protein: CASSADRGSTGELFF. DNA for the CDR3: TGTGCCAGCAGCGCCGACAGGGGGTCCACCGGGGAGCTGTTTTTT.